The source of this T cell receptor (beta chain) is a study of patients and donors after allogeneic stem cell transplantation. This clonotype is termed medium-sized (0.01 to 0.1%). Trimming at V came to 2 bases and at J to 7 bases, leaving 8 bases not matched to a gene. This CDR3 is 16 amino acids long. Germline V CDR1 and CDR2: MGHRA, YSYEKL. TCRdb itself ran the RT-PCR reads through MiXCR, one entry per CDR3 protein. The profile shows approximately 760 distinct CDR3 sequences, around 1.4% of them singletons. This sequence joins TRBV4-1 and TRBJ1-6, with 7 bases fitting TRBD1. The sample was blood, either unsorted or a sorted T cell fraction (not recorded which). The clonotype originates from a human donor who was either an allogeneic HSCT recipient or a stem cell or donor lymphocyte infusion donor (not recorded which). It is not recorded whose cells these are; they may come from a transplant donor. As DNA, the CDR3 is TGCGCCAGCAGCCAAACCCGGGACAGCCTGAATTCACCCCTCCACTTT. Translation: CASSQTRDSLNSPLHF.